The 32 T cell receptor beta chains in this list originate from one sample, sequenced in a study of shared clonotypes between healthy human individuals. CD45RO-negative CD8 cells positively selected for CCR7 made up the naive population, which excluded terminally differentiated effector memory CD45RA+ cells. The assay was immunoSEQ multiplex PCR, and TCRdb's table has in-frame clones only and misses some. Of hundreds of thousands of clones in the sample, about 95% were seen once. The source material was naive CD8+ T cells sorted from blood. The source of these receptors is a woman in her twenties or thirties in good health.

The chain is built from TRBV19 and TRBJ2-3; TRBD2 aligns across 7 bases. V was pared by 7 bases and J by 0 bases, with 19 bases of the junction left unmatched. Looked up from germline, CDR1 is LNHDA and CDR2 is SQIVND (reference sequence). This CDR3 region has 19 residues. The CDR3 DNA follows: TGTGCCAGTACTCCAAGGGACTACAGCCTCCAGACAAGCACAGATACGCAGTATTTT. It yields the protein CASTPRDYSLQTSTDTQYF.

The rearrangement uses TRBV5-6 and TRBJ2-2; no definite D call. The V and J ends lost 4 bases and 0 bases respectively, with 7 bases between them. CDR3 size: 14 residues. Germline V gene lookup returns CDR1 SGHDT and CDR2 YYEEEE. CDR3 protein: CASSPDSNTGELFF. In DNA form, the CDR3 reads TGTGCCAGCAGCCCGGATTCGAACACCGGGGAGCTGTTTTTT. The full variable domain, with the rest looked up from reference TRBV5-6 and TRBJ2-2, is DAGVTQSPTHLIKTRGQQVTLRCSPKSGHDTVSWYQQALGQGPQFIFQYYEEEERQRGNFPDRFSGHQFPNYSSELNVNALLLGDSALYLCASSPDSNTGELFFGEGSRLTVL.

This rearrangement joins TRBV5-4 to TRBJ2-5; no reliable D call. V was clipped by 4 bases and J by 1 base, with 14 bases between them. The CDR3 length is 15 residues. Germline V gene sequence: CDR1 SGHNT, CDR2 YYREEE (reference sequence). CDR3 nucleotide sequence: TGTGCCAGCAGCCACTTCTCCGAGCTCCAAGAGACCCAGTACTTC. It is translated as CASSHFSELQETQYF.

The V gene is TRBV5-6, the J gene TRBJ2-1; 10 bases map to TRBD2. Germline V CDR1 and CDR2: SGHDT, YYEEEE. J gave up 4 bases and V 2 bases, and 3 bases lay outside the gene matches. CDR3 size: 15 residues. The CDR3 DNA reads TGTGCCAGCAGCTTTGGACTAGCGGAATACAATGAGCAGTTCTTC. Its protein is CASSFGLAEYNEQFF.

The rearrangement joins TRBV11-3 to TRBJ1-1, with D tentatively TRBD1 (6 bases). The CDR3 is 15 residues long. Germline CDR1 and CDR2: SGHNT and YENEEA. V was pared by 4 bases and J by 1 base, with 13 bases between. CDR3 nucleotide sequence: TGTGCCAGCAGCTCCCAGGGGCACCCGAACACTGAAGCTTTCTTT. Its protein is CASSSQGHPNTEAFF.

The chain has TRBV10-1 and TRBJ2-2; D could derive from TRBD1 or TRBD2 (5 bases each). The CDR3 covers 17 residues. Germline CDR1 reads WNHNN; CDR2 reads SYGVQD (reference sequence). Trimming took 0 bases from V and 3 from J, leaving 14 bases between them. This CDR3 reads CASSESIAGRYTGELFF. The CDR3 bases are TGCGCCAGCAGTGAGTCGATCGCAGGGAGATACACCGGGGAGCTGTTTTTT.

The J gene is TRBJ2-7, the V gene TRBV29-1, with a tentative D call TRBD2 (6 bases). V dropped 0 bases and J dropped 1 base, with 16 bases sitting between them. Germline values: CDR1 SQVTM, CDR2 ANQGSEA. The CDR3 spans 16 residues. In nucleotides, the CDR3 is TGCAGCGTTGAAGAGTTTACGGGAGAGCATTCCTACGAGCAGTACTTC. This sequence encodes CSVEEFTGEHSYEQYF.

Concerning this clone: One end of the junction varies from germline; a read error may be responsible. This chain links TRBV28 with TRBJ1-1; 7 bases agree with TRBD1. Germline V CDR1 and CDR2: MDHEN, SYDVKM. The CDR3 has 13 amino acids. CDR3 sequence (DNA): TGTGCCAGCAGTTTGTCGGGACAGAGCATGCACACTTTT. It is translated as CASSLSGQSMHTF.

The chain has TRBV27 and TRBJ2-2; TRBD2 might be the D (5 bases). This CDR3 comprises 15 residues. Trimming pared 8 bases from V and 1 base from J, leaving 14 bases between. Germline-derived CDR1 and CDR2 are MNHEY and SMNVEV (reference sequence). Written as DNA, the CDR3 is TGTGCCAGCCCAGGACGCCGGGAGAACACCGGGGAGCTGTTTTTT. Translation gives CASPGRRENTGELFF.

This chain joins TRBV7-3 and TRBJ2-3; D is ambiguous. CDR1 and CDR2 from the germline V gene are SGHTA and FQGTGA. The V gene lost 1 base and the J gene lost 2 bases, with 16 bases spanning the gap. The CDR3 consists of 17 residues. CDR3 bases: TGTGCCAGCAGCTTAAGTAGGCTAACAGCCCTCACAGATACGCAGTATTTT. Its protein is CASSLSRLTALTDTQYF.

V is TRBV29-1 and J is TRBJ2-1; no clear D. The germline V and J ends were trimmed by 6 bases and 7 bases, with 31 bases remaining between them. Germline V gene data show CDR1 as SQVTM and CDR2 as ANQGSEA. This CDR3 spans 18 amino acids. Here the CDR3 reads CSVLGPPEPPGYRNEQFF. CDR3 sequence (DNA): TGCAGCGTCCTCGGCCCCCCGGAGCCCCCTGGGTATAGAAATGAGCAGTTCTTC.

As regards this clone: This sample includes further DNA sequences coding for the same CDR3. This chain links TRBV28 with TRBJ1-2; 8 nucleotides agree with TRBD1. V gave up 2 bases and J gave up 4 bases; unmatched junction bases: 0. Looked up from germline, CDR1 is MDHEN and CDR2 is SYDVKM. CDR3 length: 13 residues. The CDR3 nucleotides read TGTGCCAGCAGTTTAGGGACAGGCTATGGCTACACCTTC. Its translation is CASSLGTGYGYTF.

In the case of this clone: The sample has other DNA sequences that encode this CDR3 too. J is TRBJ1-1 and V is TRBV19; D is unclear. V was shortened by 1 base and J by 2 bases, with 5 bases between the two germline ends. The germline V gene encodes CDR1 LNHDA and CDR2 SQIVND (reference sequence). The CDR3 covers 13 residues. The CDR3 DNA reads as TGTGCCAGTAGTATAGTCCCCAACACTGAAGCTTTCTTT. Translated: CASSIVPNTEAFF.

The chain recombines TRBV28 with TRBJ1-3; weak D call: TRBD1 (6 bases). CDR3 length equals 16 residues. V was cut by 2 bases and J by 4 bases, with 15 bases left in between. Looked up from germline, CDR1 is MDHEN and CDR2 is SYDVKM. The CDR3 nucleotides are TGTGCCAGCAGTTTAGGCGGTGGGGGGCCGGGAAACACCATATATTTT. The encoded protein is CASSLGGGGPGNTIYF.

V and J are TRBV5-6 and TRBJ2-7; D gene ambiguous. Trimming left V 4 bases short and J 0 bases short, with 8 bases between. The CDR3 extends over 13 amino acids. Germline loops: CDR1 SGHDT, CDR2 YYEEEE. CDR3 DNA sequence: TGTGCCAGCAGCCCCCACAGCTCCTACGAGCAGTACTTC. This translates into CASSPHSSYEQYF.

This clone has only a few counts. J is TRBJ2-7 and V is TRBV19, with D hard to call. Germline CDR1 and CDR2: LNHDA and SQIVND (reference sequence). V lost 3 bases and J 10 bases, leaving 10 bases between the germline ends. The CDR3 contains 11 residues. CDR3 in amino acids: CASSIDRPQYF. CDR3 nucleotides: TGTGCCAGTAGTATTGATCGACCCCAGTACTTC.

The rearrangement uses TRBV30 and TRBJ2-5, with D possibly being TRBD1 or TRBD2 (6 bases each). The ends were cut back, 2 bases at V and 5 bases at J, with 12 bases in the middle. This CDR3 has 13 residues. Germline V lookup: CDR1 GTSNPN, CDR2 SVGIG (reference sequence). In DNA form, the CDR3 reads TGTGCCTGGAGTAGGGGGGATCTGGAGACCCAGTACTTC. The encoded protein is CAWSRGDLETQYF.

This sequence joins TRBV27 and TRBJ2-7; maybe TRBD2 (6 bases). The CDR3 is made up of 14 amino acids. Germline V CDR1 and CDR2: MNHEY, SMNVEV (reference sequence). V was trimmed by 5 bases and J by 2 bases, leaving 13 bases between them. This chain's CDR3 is CASSPFGGPYEQYF. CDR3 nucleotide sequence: TGTGCCAGCAGTCCCTTCGGAGGGCCCTACGAGCAGTACTTC.

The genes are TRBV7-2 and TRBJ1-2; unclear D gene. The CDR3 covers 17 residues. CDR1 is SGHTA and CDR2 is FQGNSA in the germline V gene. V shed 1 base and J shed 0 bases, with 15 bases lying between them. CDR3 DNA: TGTGCCAGCAGCTTAGGATGGTTGGCTTTTACTAACTATGGCTACACCTTC. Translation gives CASSLGWLAFTNYGYTF.

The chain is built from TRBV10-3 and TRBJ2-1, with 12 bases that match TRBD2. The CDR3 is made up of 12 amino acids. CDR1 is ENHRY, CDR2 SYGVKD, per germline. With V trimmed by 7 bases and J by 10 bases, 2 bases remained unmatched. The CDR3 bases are TGTGCCATCACTGGACTAGCGGGAGAGCAGTTCTTC. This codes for CAITGLAGEQFF.

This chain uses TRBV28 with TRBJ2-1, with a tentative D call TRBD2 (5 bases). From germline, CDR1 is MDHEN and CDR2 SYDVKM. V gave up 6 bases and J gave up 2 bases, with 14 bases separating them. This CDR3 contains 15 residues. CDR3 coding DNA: TGTGCCAGCAGCCCCTACAAGGGAGCCTACAATGAGCAGTTCTTC. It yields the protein CASSPYKGAYNEQFF.

CDR3 loop: CASSPRDRNEQFF. CDR3 sequence (DNA): TGTGCCAGCTCACCACGGGACCGCAATGAGCAGTTCTTC. The chain uses TRBV18 and TRBJ2-1, with D perhaps TRBD1 or TRBD2 (5 bases each). V was cut by 1 base and J by 6 bases, with 7 bases left in between. CDR3 size: 13 residues. Germline lookup yields CDR1 KGHSH and CDR2 LQKENI.

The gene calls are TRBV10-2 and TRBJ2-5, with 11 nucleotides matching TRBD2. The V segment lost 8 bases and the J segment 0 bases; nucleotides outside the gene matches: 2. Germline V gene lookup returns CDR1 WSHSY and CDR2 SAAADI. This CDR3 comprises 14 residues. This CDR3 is CASGTSGYQETQYF. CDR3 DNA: TGCGCCAGCGGGACTAGCGGCTACCAAGAGACCCAGTACTTC.

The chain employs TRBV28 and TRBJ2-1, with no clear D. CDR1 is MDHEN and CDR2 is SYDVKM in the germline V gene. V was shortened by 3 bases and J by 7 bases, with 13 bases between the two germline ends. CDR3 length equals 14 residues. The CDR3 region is CASSFPELGNEQFF. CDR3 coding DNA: TGTGCCAGCAGTTTCCCAGAACTCGGGAATGAGCAGTTCTTC.

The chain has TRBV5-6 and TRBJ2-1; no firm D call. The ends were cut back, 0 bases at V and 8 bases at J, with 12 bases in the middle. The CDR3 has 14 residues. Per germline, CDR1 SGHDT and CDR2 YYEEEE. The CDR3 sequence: CASSLGLEEYEQFF. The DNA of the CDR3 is TGTGCCAGCAGCTTGGGGCTAGAGGAGTATGAGCAGTTCTTC.

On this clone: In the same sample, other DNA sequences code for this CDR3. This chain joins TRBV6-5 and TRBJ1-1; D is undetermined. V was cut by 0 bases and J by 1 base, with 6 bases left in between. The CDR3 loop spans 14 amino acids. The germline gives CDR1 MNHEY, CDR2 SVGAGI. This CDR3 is CASSYSEGNTEAFF. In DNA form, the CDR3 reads TGTGCCAGCAGTTACTCGGAGGGGAACACTGAAGCTTTCTTT.

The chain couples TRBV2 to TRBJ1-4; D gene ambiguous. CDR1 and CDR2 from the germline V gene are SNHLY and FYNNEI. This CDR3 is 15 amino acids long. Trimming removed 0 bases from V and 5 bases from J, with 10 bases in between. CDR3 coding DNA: TGTGCCAGCAGTGAAGCTGTGTCAGAAAATGAAAAACTGTTTTTT. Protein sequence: CASSEAVSENEKLFF.

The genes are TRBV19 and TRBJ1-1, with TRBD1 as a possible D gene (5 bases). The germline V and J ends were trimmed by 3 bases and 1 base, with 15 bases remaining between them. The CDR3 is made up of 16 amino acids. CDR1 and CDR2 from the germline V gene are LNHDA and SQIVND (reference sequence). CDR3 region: CASSIGYGGTNTEAFF. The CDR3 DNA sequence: TGTGCCAGTAGTATCGGGTACGGGGGAACGAACACTGAAGCTTTCTTT.

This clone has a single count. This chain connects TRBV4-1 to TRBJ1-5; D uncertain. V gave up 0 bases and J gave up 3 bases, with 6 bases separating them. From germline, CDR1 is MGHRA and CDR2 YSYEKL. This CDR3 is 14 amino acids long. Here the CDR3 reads CASSQDPDNQPQHF. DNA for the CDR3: TGCGCCAGCAGCCAAGATCCAGACAATCAGCCCCAGCATTTT.

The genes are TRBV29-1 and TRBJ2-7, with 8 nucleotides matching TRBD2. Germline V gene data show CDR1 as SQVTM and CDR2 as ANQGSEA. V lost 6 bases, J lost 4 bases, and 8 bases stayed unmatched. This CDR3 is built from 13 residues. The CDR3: CSVRSGSGYEQYF. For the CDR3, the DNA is TGCAGCGTAAGGAGCGGGAGCGGTTACGAGCAGTACTTC.

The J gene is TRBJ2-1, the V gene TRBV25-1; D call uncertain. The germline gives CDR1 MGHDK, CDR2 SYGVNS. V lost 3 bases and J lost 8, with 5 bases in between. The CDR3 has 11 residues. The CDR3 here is CASSEGYEQFF. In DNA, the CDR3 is TGTGCCAGCAGTGAGGGGTATGAGCAGTTCTTC.

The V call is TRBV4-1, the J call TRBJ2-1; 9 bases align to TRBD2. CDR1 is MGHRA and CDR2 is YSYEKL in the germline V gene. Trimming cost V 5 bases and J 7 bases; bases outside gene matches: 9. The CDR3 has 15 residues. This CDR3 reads CASSRREGRSNEQFF. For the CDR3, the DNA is TGCGCCAGCAGCAGGCGGGAGGGTCGGTCAAATGAGCAGTTCTTC.